There are many counts of the clone carrying this T cell receptor beta chain. Amplified TCR beta CDR3 regions derived from RNA transcripts. HTBI primers drove first-round RT-PCR of the TCR CDR3. Each CDR3 protein gets one entry after TCRdb re-called the multiplex PCR reads with MiXCR. This sample has 300,000 to 350,000 distinct CDR3 sequences, with less than 20% found just once. This sample was included in a study of T cells in Graves' hyperthyroidism and ophthalmopathy. The sequenced sample consisted of blood. The sequence derives from a woman between 40 and 55 years old with Graves' ophthalmopathy.

The CDR3 DNA reads as TGTGCCAGCAGAGAACCGGGACAGGGACCCTACGAGCAGTACTTC. The encoded protein is CASREPGQGPYEQYF. The chain links TRBV28 to TRBJ2-7; 9 bases align to TRBD1. After removal of 6 bases from V and 2 bases from J, the junction contained 8 bases not matched to a gene. The CDR3 sequence is 15 residues long. Germline CDR1 and CDR2: MDHEN and SYDVKM.